This entry lists 20 T cell receptor beta chains sequenced from one sample in a study of tissue T cells after allogeneic stem cell transplantation. Libraries were prepared by immunoSEQ multiplex PCR; TCRdb keeps only in-frame clonotypes and omits some of them. The sample lists about 48,000 clones; less than 75% were seen once. What was sequenced was sorted cells pooled from one or two spleens. All receptors derive from a pool of C57BL/6 mice in good health.

This clone was detected only once. Germline and genes here are mouse. With the read ending 1 residue before the CDR3 end, the germline J gene is used to fill in that end. V is TRBV19 and J is TRBJ1-1; 7 positions agree with TRBD1. CDR3 size: 11 residues. J lost 7 bases, V lost 4 bases, and 1 base had no gene match. The V gene's germline CDR1 is FNHDT and CDR2 SITEND (reference sequence). The covered CDR3 bases are TGTGCCAGCAGTCGGGACAGAGAAGTCTTC. It specifies CASSRDREVF. The whole CDR3 protein reads CASSRDREVFF.

Turning to this clone: All gene names here are mouse names. The CDR3 end is not reached by the read, which stops 1 residue before it; the germline J gene fills it in. The V and J genes are TRBV13-3 and TRBJ1-3; the D is unclear. Trimming removed 3 bases from V and 0 bases from J, with 7 bases in between. This CDR3 contains 14 residues. The germline CDR1 and CDR2 sequences are NNHDY and SYVADS. Incomplete CDR3 DNA: TGTGCCAGCAGTGCCCGGGATTCTGGAAATACGCTCTAT. This sequence encodes CASSARDSGNTLY. The CDR3 in its entirety is CASSARDSGNTLYF.

Worth noting for this clone: One end of the junction fails to match germline, which may point to a read error. All gene names here are mouse names. The observed sequence ends 1 residue before the CDR3 terminus, with the missing tail filled in from the germline J gene. The gene calls are TRBV12-2 and TRBJ1-3; the match to TRBD1 covers 9 bases. The germline CDR1 and CDR2 sequences are SGHLS and HYDKME. The CDR3 sequence is 15 residues long. Incomplete CDR3 DNA: TGTGCCAGCCCTCTCGGGACAGGGACTGGAAATACGCTCTAT. Translation gives CASPLGTGTGNTLY. The full CDR3 reads CASPLGTGTGNTLYF.

In regard to this clone: Mouse germline and gene names are used. The observed sequence ends 1 residue before the CDR3 terminus, with the missing tail filled in from the germline J gene. This chain links TRBV3 with TRBJ1-3; TRBD1 agrees at 7 bases. CDR1 is SNHLY and CDR2 is FYNGKV in the germline V gene (reference sequence). The CDR3 loop spans 16 amino acids. Trimming removed 1 base from V and 0 bases from J; junction bases left unmatched: 3. Partial CDR3 DNA: TGTGCCAGCAGCTTAGTGGGACAGTATTCTGGAAATACGCTCTAT. Encoded protein: CASSLVGQYSGNTLY. The CDR3 in its entirety is CASSLVGQYSGNTLYF.

Notes on this clone: Gene names are the mouse ones. CDR3 region: CASSLGGGRAETLYF. CDR3 DNA, as far as it was read: TGTGCCAGCAGCTTAGGGGGGGGGCGAGCAGAAACGCTGTAT. The chain combines TRBV3 with TRBJ2-3; TRBD2 agrees at 8 bases. Read sequence stops 1 residue before the CDR3 end, and the germline J gene provides the missing end. Germline CDR1 and CDR2: SNHLY and FYNGKV (reference sequence). The V and J ends lost 1 base and 3 bases, in that order; junction bases with no gene match: 3. The CDR3 has 15 residues.

Comment on this clone: The gene names given are mouse names. The read falls 1 residue short of the CDR3 end, and the missing part is taken from the germline J gene. The J gene is TRBJ2-1, the V gene TRBV2; TRBD2 might be the D (7 bases). The CDR3 consists of 14 residues. V lost 0 bases, J lost 6 bases, and 9 bases lay in between. Germline V gene sequence: CDR1 LGHNA, CDR2 YSYQKL. The CDR3 bases that were read are TGTGCCAGCAGCCAAGAAGGGGGGGTTGCTGAGCAGTTC. It translates to CASSQEGGVAEQF. The complete CDR3 sequence is CASSQEGGVAEQFF.

Details on this clone: Mouse gene names apply. Sequencing ends 1 residue short of the CDR3 end; the germline J gene provides the rest. The V call is TRBV16, the J call TRBJ1-4; D is ambiguous. V lost 2 bases, J lost 1 base, and 8 bases lay in between. The CDR3 extends over 15 amino acids. The germline gives CDR1 SGHSA, CDR2 FRNQAP. Partial CDR3 DNA: TGTGCAAGCAGCTTATCCGGCAATTCCAACGAAAGATTATTT. This sequence encodes CASSLSGNSNERLF. From start to end, the CDR3 is CASSLSGNSNERLFF.

To note about this clone: Gene and germline names: mouse. The CDR3 goes on 1 residue after the read ends, and that part is filled in from the germline J gene. The chain carries TRBV29 and TRBJ1-5, with a possible D match to TRBD1 (5 bases). CDR1 MSHET and CDR2 SYDVDS come from the germline V gene. Trimming removed 2 bases from V and 4 bases from J, with 9 bases in between. This CDR3 has 14 amino acids. The part of the CDR3 DNA that was read is TGTGCTAGCAGTTTACTGGGGGGAAACCAGGCTCCGCTT. This encodes CASSLLGGNQAPL. The whole CDR3 sequence is CASSLLGGNQAPLF.

This clone was seen only a few times. These gene names are mouse names. Read coverage stops 1 residue before the CDR3 terminus; the germline J gene supplies the remainder. The chain links TRBV12-2 to TRBJ2-4; 11 bases align to TRBD1. Trimming took 4 bases from V and 4 from J; bases not matched to a gene: 3. This CDR3 is built from 14 residues. Germline V gives CDR1 SGHLS, CDR2 HYDKME. The CDR3 protein is CASSRDRGKNTLYF. CDR3 bases read: TGTGCCAGCTCAAGGGACAGGGGGAAAAACACCTTGTAC.

As concerns this clone: The listed genes are named as in mouse. The read falls 1 residue short of the CDR3 end, and the missing part is taken from the germline J gene. The chain recombines TRBV17 with TRBJ2-5; 9 nucleotides align to TRBD2. The junction had 1 base not matched to a gene; V was cut back by 3 bases and J by 3 bases. Germline V gene data show CDR1 as MNHDT and CDR2 as YYDKIL. The CDR3 is 14 residues long. CDR3 DNA (partial): TGTGCTAGCAGTAGGACTGGGGGACAAGACACCCAGTAC. This gives the protein CASSRTGGQDTQY. The complete CDR3 sequence is CASSRTGGQDTQYF.

On this clone: All gene names here are mouse names. The read stops 1 residue short of the end of the CDR3; the missing end is completed from the germline J gene. This chain uses TRBV13-2 with TRBJ1-4; TRBD1 aligns across 9 bases. Germline-derived CDR1 and CDR2 are NNHNN and SYGAGS (reference sequence). CDR3 size: 15 residues. Trimming removed 1 base from V and 6 bases from J; junction bases left unmatched: 4. CDR3 sequence: CASGDLGQGHERLFF. The sequenced CDR3 bases are TGTGCCAGCGGTGATCTGGGACAGGGTCACGAAAGATTATTT.

As concerns this clone: Gene labels here are mouse ones. The CDR3 end lies 1 residue beyond the end of the read and is filled in from the germline J gene. The chain recombines TRBV3 with TRBJ2-1, with 9 bases that match TRBD1. V was pared by 3 bases and J by 6 bases, with 3 bases of the junction left unmatched. CDR3 length equals 14 residues. From germline, CDR1 is SNHLY and CDR2 FYNGKV (reference sequence). The sequenced CDR3 bases are TGTGCCAGCAGCTTCGGGACAGGGTTTGCTGAGCAGTTC. Its translation is CASSFGTGFAEQF. The whole CDR3 is CASSFGTGFAEQFF. The complete variable domain, with remaining parts taken from reference TRBV3 and TRBJ2-1, reads GPKVLQIPSHQIIDMGQMVTLNCDPVSNHLYFYWYKQILGQQMEFLVNFYNGKVMEKSKLFKDQFSVERPDGSYFTLKIQPTALEDSAVYFCASSFGTGFAEQFFGPGTRLTVL.

For this clone: The gene names given are mouse names. The DNA ends 1 residue before the CDR3 does, and the rest of the CDR3 is filled in from the germline J gene. The rearrangement joins TRBV13-1 to TRBJ2-3; D gene unclear. The CDR3 has 15 amino acids. The germline V and J ends were trimmed by 0 bases and 0 bases, with 8 bases remaining between them. CDR1 is NSHNY, CDR2 SYGAGN, per germline. CDR3 sequence reads: CASSDAKGSAETLYF. The sequenced CDR3 bases are TGTGCCAGCAGTGATGCAAAGGGTAGTGCAGAAACGCTGTAT.

With regard to this clone: Mouse gene names apply. From the germline J gene comes the end of the CDR3, since the read stops 1 residue before it. The rearrangement links TRBV19 to TRBJ2-5, with 8 bases lining up with TRBD2. The V and J ends lost 2 bases and 6 bases, in that order; junction bases with no gene match: 8. This CDR3 comprises 15 residues. CDR1 and CDR2 from the germline V gene are FNHDT and SITEND (reference sequence). The CDR3 region is CASSISWGVGDTQYF. CDR3 DNA, as far as it was read: TGTGCCAGCAGTATCTCCTGGGGGGTGGGGGACACCCAGTAC.

A word on this clone: Here the gene names and germline are mouse. The observed sequence ends 1 residue before the CDR3 terminus, with the missing tail filled in from the germline J gene. The rearrangement joins TRBV19 to TRBJ1-5; no reliable D call. CDR1 is FNHDT and CDR2 is SITEND in the germline V gene (reference sequence). Trimming took off 6 bases at V and 0 bases at J, with 4 bases between the two ends. This CDR3 is built from 12 residues. The sequenced CDR3 bases are TGTGCCAGCACCTCTAACAACCAGGCTCCGCTT. Translating gives CASTSNNQAPL. The complete CDR3 reads CASTSNNQAPLF. Full variable domain (remainder filled in from reference TRBV19 and TRBJ1-5): GGIITQTPKFLIGQEGQKLTLKCQQNFNHDTMYWYRQDSGKGLRLIYYSITENDLQKGDLSEGYDASREKKSSFSLTVTSAQKNEMAVFLCASTSNNQAPLFGEGTRLSVL.

This clone was seen a few times. Mouse names are used for the genes. The read stops 1 residue short of the end of the CDR3; the missing end is completed from the germline J gene. The sample carries other DNA sequences with the same CDR3. The chain joins TRBV20 to TRBJ2-7; 7 bases align to TRBD1. The CDR3 sequence is 11 residues long. Germline CDR1 reads GFQATS; CDR2 reads STVNSAI. V dropped 3 bases and J dropped 4; count of bases not matched to a gene: 0. CDR3 bases read: TGTGGTGCTAGACAGGGGTATGAACAGTAC. This encodes CGARQGYEQY. In full, the CDR3 reads CGARQGYEQYF.

As concerns this clone: Germline and genes: mouse. With the read ending 1 residue before the CDR3 end, the germline J gene is used to fill in that end. J is TRBJ1-4 and V is TRBV3; 7 bases map to TRBD1. CDR1 and CDR2 (germline): SNHLY, FYNGKV (reference sequence). J gave up 3 bases and V 4 bases, and 2 bases lay outside the gene matches. The CDR3 runs to 14 residues. CDR3 region: CASSSTGPNERLFF. The sequenced CDR3 bases are TGTGCCAGCAGCTCGACAGGGCCCAACGAAAGATTATTT. Based on the CDR3 plus reference TRBV3 and TRBJ1-4, the full variable domain is GPKVLQIPSHQIIDMGQMVTLNCDPVSNHLYFYWYKQILGQQMEFLVNFYNGKVMEKSKLFKDQFSVERPDGSYFTLKIQPTALEDSAVYFCASSSTGPNERLFFGHGTKLSVL.

Concerning this clone itself: The gene names given are mouse names. The CDR3 end falls 1 residue outside the read, so it is completed with the germline J gene. The chain employs TRBV29 and TRBJ1-2; 10 bases line up with TRBD1. V dropped 1 base and J dropped 4; count of bases not matched to a gene: 3. Germline V CDR1 and CDR2: MSHET, SYDVDS. CDR3 length equals 15 residues. The CDR3 spells CASSLWDRGGSDYTF. Partial CDR3 DNA: TGTGCTAGCAGTTTATGGGACAGGGGAGGCTCCGACTACACC.

In the case of this clone: The gene symbols are mouse symbols. The sequenced fragment ends 1 residue before the CDR3 boundary, so the rest is inferred from the germline J gene. This rearrangement joins TRBV5 to TRBJ2-7, with 7 bases identical to TRBD2. CDR1 is LGHNA and CDR2 is YNLKQL in the germline V gene (reference sequence). The V and J ends lost 4 bases and 1 base, in that order; junction bases with no gene match: 4. CDR3 size: 14 residues. The sequenced CDR3 bases are TGTGCCAGCAGCCCCGGGGGGGGGTCCTATGAACAGTAC. As protein: CASSPGGGSYEQY. The full CDR3 protein reads CASSPGGGSYEQYF.

This clone has just a few counts. Gene names and germline match the mouse. Read coverage stops 1 residue before the CDR3 terminus; the germline J gene supplies the remainder. This chain connects TRBV13-3 to TRBJ2-7; 12 bases match TRBD1. V trimming: 5 bases; J trimming: 7 bases; junction bases outside the gene matches: 7. This CDR3 spans 14 amino acids. Germline-derived CDR1 and CDR2 are NNHDY and SYVADS. The CDR3 protein is CASSPGQGAVEQYF. The CDR3 DNA, read in part, is TGTGCCAGCAGCCCGGGACAGGGGGCGGTAGAACAGTAC.